The next 10 T cell receptor beta chains were all read from a single sample in a study of identical twins. TCRdb reprocessed the 5' RACE reads via MiXCR and lists one record per CDR3 protein. The sample holds just over 450,000 distinct CDR3 sequences; approximately 15% are singletons and the top ten take approximately 0.52%. Another study also made use of these data, one on yellow fever vaccine responses in identical twins.

Specimen: CD4+ T cells sorted from blood. Receptor source: a woman aged 18-29 years in good health.

This clonotype was seen more than once but under ten times. The J gene is TRBJ2-1, the V gene TRBV10-2; TRBD2 aligns across 9 bases. Germline V lookup: CDR1 WSHSY, CDR2 SAAADI. The CDR3 has 14 residues. Trimming removed 4 bases from V and 2 bases from J; junction bases left unmatched: 0. The CDR3 sequence is CASSGLAAYNEQFF. The CDR3 DNA follows: TGCGCCAGCAGTGGACTAGCGGCCTACAATGAGCAGTTCTTC.

This chain connects TRBV10-3 to TRBJ2-1, with D unclear. The V end was cut by 2 bases, the J end by 0 bases, with 8 bases between. The germline CDR1 and CDR2 sequences are ENHRY and SYGVKD. This CDR3 has 15 residues. CDR3 amino acids: CAISEEVSSYNEQFF. The CDR3 coding sequence is TGTGCCATCAGTGAGGAGGTCAGCTCCTACAATGAGCAGTTCTTC.

This clonotype has just a few counts. The CDR3: CASSSGLAGGAYEQYF. The CDR3 DNA follows: TGTGCCAGCAGTTCTGGATTAGCGGGAGGGGCCTACGAGCAGTACTTC. V usage is TRBV6-5 and J usage is TRBJ2-7; TRBD2 agrees at 11 bases. This CDR3 spans 16 amino acids. V trimming: 4 bases; J trimming: 2 bases; junction bases outside the gene matches: 7. The V gene's germline CDR1 is MNHEY and CDR2 SVGAGI.

The table lists this clonotype with a few counts. This chain uses TRBV10-3 with TRBJ2-1, with D possibly being TRBD2 (5 bases). Germline V gene data show CDR1 as ENHRY and CDR2 as SYGVKD. This CDR3 has 15 residues. The V end lost 3 bases, the J end lost 7 bases, and 16 bases lay between the germline ends. As DNA, the CDR3 is TGTGCCATCAGTGATGCAGCGGCAATAGGGAATGAGCAGTTCTTC. This sequence encodes CAISDAAAIGNEQFF.

This clonotype has just a few counts. J is TRBJ1-3 and V is TRBV6-1, with D possibly TRBD1 on 6 matching bases. The CDR3 loop spans 14 amino acids. Trimming cost V 4 bases and J 2 bases, with 9 bases left between them. The V gene's germline CDR1 is MNHNS and CDR2 SASEGT. The CDR3, as DNA: TGTGCCAGCAGTGGAGAGGGGGCTGGAAACACCATATATTTT. It encodes CASSGEGAGNTIYF.

The chain uses TRBV12-3 or TRBV12-4 and TRBJ1-1; D unresolved. V gave up 8 bases and J gave up 3 bases, with 7 bases separating them. The CDR3 runs 11 residues. CDR3 loop: CASRAHTEAFF. DNA of the CDR3: TGTGCCAGCCGGGCCCACACTGAAGCTTTCTTT.

This clonotype has only a few counts. This chain uses TRBV15 with TRBJ2-1, with D tentatively TRBD2 (7 bases). This CDR3 spans 18 amino acids. The V gene lost 0 bases and the J gene lost 3 bases, with 18 bases spanning the gap. CDR1 LNHNV and CDR2 YYDKDF come from the germline V gene (reference sequence). In nucleotides, the CDR3 is TGTGCCACCAGCAGAGATCATTATGAGGGGGGGAACTACAATGAGCAGTTCTTC. It codes for CATSRDHYEGGNYNEQFF.

The chain is built from TRBV29-1 and TRBJ2-7; D possibly corresponds to TRBD1 (5 bases). Trimming left V 6 bases short and J 0 bases short, with 9 bases between. Germline V gene lookup returns CDR1 SQVTM and CDR2 ANQGSEA. The CDR3 extends over 12 amino acids. The CDR3 reads CSVVDSSYEQYF. The CDR3 region has the DNA TGCAGCGTCGTCGACAGCTCCTACGAGCAGTACTTC.

This clonotype has more than one count but fewer than ten. This CDR3 is CASSLGSWNSPLHF. The CDR3 DNA sequence: TGTGCCAGCAGCTTGGGGAGCTGGAATTCACCCCTCCACTTT. This chain links TRBV7-2 with TRBJ1-6, with D unclear. The CDR3 runs 14 residues. The V gene lost 3 bases and the J gene lost 7 bases, with 10 bases spanning the gap. Germline CDR1 and CDR2: SGHTA and FQGNSA.

V and J are TRBV28 and TRBJ2-1; TRBD1 might be the D (6 bases). Trimming pared 10 bases from V and 3 bases from J, leaving 13 bases between. The CDR3 spans 13 residues. Germline loops: CDR1 MDHEN, CDR2 SYDVKM. The CDR3 coding sequence is TGTGCCACTTCGGACAGAAACTACAATGAGCAGTTCTTC. Amino acid sequence: CATSDRNYNEQFF.